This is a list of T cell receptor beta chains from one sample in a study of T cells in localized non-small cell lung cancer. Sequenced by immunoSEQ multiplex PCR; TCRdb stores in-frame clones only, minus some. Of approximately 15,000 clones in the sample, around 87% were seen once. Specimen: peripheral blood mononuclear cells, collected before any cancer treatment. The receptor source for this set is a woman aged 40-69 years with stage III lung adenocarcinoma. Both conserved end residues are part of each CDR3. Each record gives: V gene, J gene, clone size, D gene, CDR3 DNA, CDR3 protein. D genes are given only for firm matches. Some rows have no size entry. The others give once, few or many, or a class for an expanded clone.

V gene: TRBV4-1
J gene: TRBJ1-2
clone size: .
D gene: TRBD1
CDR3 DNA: TGCGCCAGCAGCCGCGACAGGGGTCAGTCGGGCTACACCTTC
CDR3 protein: CASSRDRGQSGYTF

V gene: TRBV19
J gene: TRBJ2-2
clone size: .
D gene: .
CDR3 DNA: TGTGCCGGCCGCACTAGAGACACCGGGGAGCTGTTTTTT
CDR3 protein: CAGRTRDTGELFF

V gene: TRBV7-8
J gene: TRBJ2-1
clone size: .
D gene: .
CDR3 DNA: TGTGCCAGCAGCTTAGCGTTCTCTAGAAAATTCAATGAGCAGTTCTTC
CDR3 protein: CASSLAFSRKFNEQFF

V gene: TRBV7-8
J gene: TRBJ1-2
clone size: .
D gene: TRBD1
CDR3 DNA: TGTGCCAGCAGCTCCCGGGACAGGGCGGGAGGTGGCTACACCTTC
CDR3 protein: CASSSRDRAGGGYTF

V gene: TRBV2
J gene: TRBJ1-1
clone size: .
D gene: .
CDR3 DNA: TGTGCCAGCAGTGATAGGACAGTACGTGAAGCTTTCTTT
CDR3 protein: CASSDRTVREAFF

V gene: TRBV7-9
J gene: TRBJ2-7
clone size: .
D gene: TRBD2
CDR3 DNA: TGTGCCAGCAGCTCCGGGACTAGCTTAACCTACGAGCAGTACTTC
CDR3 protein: CASSSGTSLTYEQYF

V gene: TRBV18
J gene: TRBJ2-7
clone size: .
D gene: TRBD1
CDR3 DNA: TGTGCCAGCTCACCAGGACAGGGAGGCGAGCAGTACTTC
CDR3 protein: CASSPGQGGEQYF

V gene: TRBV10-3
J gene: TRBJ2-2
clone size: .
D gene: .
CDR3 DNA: TGTGCCATCAGTGAGCAACCTAGTCAATACACCGGGGAGCTGTTTTTT
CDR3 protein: CAISEQPSQYTGELFF

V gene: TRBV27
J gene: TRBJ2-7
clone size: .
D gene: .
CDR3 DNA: TGTGCCAGCAGGGAGGGGCCACGTGTCGAGCAGTACTTC
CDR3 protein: CASREGPRVEQYF

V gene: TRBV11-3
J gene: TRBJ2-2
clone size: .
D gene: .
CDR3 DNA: TGTGCCAGCAGCCTCCGGGACCATAACACCGGGGAGCTGTTTTTT
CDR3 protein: CASSLRDHNTGELFF

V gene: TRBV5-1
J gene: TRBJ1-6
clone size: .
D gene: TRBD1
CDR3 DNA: TGCGCCAGCAGCTTGGGGATAGGGGGCATTGGCTCCTATAATTCACCCCTCCACTTT
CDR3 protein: CASSLGIGGIGSYNSPLHF

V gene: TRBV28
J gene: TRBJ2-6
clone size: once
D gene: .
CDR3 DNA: TGTGCCAGCAGTAAACAGGGGGGGGCTGGGGCCAACGTCCTGACTTTC
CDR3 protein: CASSKQGGAGANVLTF